Listed below are T cell receptor beta chains from one sample, sequenced in a study of cytomegalovirus exposure and HLA in healthy donors. Clones were sequenced by immunoSEQ multiplex PCR, and TCRdb holds only the in-frame ones, with some missing. The sample contains 50,000 to 65,000 clones, 90% to 97% of which appear only once. Source material: PBMCs. The receptors here all came from a woman between 18 and 29 years old in good health and CMV-seronegative. The CDR3 runs from the conserved cysteine through the conserved F or W. D genes are given only for firm matches. Size values are once, few and many counts, or a class for expanded clones, and some rows have none.

size | J | V | D | CDR3 | DNA
. | TRBJ2-3 | TRBV15 | TRBD1 | CATSRNRDRATDTQYF | TGTGCCACCAGCAGAAACCGGGACAGAGCCACAGATACGCAGTATTTT
. | TRBJ2-5 | TRBV29-1 | TRBD1 | CSVQGQGADRERASGVAQYF | TGCAGCGTCCAAGGACAGGGGGCCGATCGGGAAAGGGCTAGCGGCGTGGCCCAGTACTTC
. | TRBJ2-2 | TRBV2 | . | CASSVGAGELFF | TGTGCCAGCAGTGTCGGGGCCGGGGAGCTGTTTTTT
. | TRBJ2-3 | TRBV30 | TRBD2 | CAWSVGAGGPDTQYF | TGTGCCTGGAGTGTGGGGGCGGGGGGGCCAGATACGCAGTATTTT
. | TRBJ2-7 | TRBV1 | . | CTSSHPRPEQYF | TGCACCAGCAGCCACCCCCGTCCCGAGCAGTACTTC
. | TRBJ2-3 | TRBV7-9 | TRBD2 | CASSPGTSGSRWYF | TGTGCCAGCAGCCCGGGGACTAGCGGGAGTAGATGGTATTTT
. | TRBJ2-7 | TRBV18 | . | CASSPSMSYEQYF | TGTGCCAGCTCACCATCCATGTCCTACGAGCAGTACTTC
. | TRBJ2-7 | TRBV4-1 | TRBD2 | CASSQGWGLSHYEQYF | TGCGCCAGCAGCCAAGGGTGGGGACTATCCCACTACGAGCAGTACTTC
once | TRBJ1-5 | TRBV28 | . | CASRVQGGQPQHF | TGTGCCAGCAGGGTACAGGGAGGGCAGCCCCAGCATTTT
. | TRBJ2-1 | TRBV4-1 | . | CASSQVGALSEQFF | TGCGCCAGCAGCCAAGTGGGGGCGCTCAGTGAGCAGTTCTTC
. | TRBJ1-5 | TRBV6-1 | . | CASSEAEDRPGQPQHF | TGTGCCAGCAGTGAAGCGGAAGACAGGCCCGGTCAGCCCCAGCATTTT
. | TRBJ2-1 | TRBV7-3 | . | CASSSTGIDKFF | TGTGCCAGCAGCTCCACAGGGATCGATAAGTTCTTC
. | TRBJ1-2 | TRBV7-2 | . | CASSSTPLGGYTF | TGTGCCAGCAGCTCGACACCTTTGGGTGGCTACACCTTC
. | TRBJ1-5 | TRBV4-2 | TRBD1 | CASSQERGQGQPQHF | TGTGCCAGCAGCCAAGAGAGGGGGCAGGGGCAGCCCCAGCATTTT
. | TRBJ2-1 | TRBV27 | . | CASSPDRMPYNEQFF | TGTGCCAGCAGTCCCGACAGGATGCCATACAATGAGCAGTTCTTC
. | TRBJ2-3 | TRBV4-2 | TRBD2 | CASSQGGLAGRDTQYF | TGTGCCAGCAGCCAAGGGGGACTAGCGGGAAGGGATACGCAGTATTTT
few | TRBJ2-2 | TRBV7-3 | TRBD2 | CARSGPPGLGTGELFF | TGTGCCAGAAGTGGGCCACCGGGACTAGGGACCGGGGAGCTGTTTTTT
. | TRBJ2-5 | TRBV5-6 | TRBD2 | CASSLAPGLAGQETQYF | TGTGCCAGCAGCTTGGCCCCAGGACTAGCGGGTCAAGAGACCCAGTACTTC
. | TRBJ2-3 | TRBV30 | . | CALSVSGTDTQYF | TGTGCCTTGTCGGTTAGCGGCACAGATACGCAGTATTTT
. | TRBJ1-4 | TRBV5-1 | . | CASSLAAGVYEKLFF | TGCGCCAGCAGCTTGGCCGCCGGGGTTTATGAAAAACTGTTTTTT
. | TRBJ2-7 | TRBV9 | . | CASSPRAGSSYEQYF | TGTGCCAGCAGCCCCCGGGCTGGGAGCTCCTACGAGCAGTACTTC
. | TRBJ2-2 | TRBV6-1 | TRBD2 | CASSDPRTSGRVGELFF | TGTGCCAGCAGTGACCCGAGGACTAGCGGGAGAGTCGGGGAGCTGTTTTTT